These 3 T cell receptor beta chains originate from one sample sequenced in a study of human T cells and chemical hapten exposure. TCRdb re-derived calls from the RACE reads in MiXCR, one entry per CDR3 protein. The table lists some 300,000 distinct CDR3 sequences, about 5% of them singletons. Time point described: pre-sensitization, week 0. Treatment denoted: therapeutic diphenylcyclopropenone sensitization with weekly scalp DPC. The sample was whole blood, taken in connection with sensitization to the hapten diphenylcyclopropenone (DPC). Receptors originate from a young woman with alopecia areata. Some clones in this sample may be carry-over from other donors' samples.

This clonotype was seen many times. The chain joins TRBV7-2 to TRBJ1-1; 8 nucleotides match TRBD1. Germline V lookup: CDR1 SGHTA, CDR2 FQGNSA. There are 14 residues in the CDR3. The V segment lost 5 bases and the J segment 7 bases; nucleotides outside the gene matches: 9. The CDR3 nucleotides are TGTGCCAGCAGCCCCAGGACAGGGATCCATGAAGCTTTCTTT. Its translation is CASSPRTGIHEAFF.

This clonotype was recorded a few times. V is TRBV6-6 and J is TRBJ2-5; a possible D gene is TRBD1 (5 bases). Germline V gene sequence: CDR1 MNHNY, CDR2 SVGAGI (reference sequence). This CDR3 spans 14 amino acids. Between the trimmed V and J ends, which lost 6 bases and 2 bases, there was a span of 13 bases. The CDR3 DNA follows: TGTGCCAGCAGCCACAACAGGTTACAAGAGACCCAGTACTTC. This gives the protein CASSHNRLQETQYF.

The V gene is TRBV27, the J gene TRBJ2-4, with D uncertain. The germline V gene encodes CDR1 MNHEY and CDR2 SMNVEV (reference sequence). The CDR3 is 13 amino acids. V lost 1 base, J lost 4 bases, and 5 bases lay in between. Written as DNA, the CDR3 is TGTGCCAGCAGTTTATACGGGAAAAACATTCAGTACTTC. Amino acid sequence: CASSLYGKNIQYF.